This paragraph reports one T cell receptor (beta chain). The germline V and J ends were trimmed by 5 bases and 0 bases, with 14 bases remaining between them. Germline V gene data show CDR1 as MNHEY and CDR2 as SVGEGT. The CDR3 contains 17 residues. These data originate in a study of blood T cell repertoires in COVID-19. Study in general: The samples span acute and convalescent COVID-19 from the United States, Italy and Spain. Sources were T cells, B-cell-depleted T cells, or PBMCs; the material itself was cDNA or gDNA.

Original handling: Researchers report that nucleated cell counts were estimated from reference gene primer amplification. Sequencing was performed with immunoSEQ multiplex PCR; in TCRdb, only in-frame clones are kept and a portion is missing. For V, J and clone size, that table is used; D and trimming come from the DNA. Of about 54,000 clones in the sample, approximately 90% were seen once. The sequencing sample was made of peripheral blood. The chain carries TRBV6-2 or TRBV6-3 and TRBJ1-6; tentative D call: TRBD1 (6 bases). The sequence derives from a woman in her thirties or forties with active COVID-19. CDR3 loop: CASSTGTDSSYNSPLHF. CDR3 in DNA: TGTGCCAGCAGTACAGGGACCGACAGCTCCTATAATTCACCCCTCCACTTT.